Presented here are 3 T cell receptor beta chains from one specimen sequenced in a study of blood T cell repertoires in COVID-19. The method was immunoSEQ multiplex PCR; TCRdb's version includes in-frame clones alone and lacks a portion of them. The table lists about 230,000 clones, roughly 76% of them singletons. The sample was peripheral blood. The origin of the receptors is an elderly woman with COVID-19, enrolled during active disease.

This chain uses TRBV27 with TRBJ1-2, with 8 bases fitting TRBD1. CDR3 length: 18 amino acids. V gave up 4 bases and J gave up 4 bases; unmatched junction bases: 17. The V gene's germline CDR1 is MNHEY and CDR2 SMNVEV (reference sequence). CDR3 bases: TGTGCCAGCAGTTCTCCTTCCGGGACAGGAGATAATTTCTATGGCTACACCTTC. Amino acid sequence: CASSSPSGTGDNFYGYTF.

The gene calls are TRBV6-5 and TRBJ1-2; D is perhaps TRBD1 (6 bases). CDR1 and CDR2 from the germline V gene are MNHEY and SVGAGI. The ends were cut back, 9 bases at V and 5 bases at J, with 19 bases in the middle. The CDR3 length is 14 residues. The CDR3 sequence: CARKEDRAPYGYTF. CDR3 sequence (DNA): TGTGCCAGGAAAGAGGACAGAGCTCCTTATGGCTACACCTTC.

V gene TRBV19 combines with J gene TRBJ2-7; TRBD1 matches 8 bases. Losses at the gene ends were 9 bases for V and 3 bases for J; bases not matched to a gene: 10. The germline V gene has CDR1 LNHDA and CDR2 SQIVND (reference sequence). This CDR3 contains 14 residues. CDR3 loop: CASGPTGGGYEQYF. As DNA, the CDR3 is TGTGCCAGCGGACCAACAGGGGGAGGCTACGAGCAGTACTTC.